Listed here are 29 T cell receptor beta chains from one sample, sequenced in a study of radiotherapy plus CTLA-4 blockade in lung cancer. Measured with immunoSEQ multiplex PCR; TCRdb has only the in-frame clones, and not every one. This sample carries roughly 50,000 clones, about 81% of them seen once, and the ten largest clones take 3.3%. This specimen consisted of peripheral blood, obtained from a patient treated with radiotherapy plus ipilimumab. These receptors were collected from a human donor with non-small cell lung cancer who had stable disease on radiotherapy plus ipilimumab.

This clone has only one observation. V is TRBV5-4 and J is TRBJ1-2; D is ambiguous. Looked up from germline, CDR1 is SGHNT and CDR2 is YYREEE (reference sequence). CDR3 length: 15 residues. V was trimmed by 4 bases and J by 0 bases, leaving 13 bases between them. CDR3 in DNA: TGTGCCAGCAGCGAATCCCCGGGGACTAACTATGGCTACACCTTC. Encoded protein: CASSESPGTNYGYTF.

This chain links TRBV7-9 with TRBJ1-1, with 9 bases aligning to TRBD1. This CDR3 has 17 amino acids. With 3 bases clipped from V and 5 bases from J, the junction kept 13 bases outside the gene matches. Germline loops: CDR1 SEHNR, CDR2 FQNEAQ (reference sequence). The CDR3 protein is CASSFTGGPGHETEAFF. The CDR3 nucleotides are TGTGCCAGCAGCTTTACAGGGGGCCCCGGGCATGAGACTGAAGCTTTCTTT.

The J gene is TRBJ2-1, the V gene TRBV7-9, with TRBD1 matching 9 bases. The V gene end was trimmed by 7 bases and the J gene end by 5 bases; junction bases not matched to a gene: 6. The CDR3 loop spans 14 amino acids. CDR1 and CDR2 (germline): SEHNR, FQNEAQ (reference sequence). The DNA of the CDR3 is TGTGCCAGCACCCTGAGACAGGGGGACAATGAGCAGTTCTTC. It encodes CASTLRQGDNEQFF.

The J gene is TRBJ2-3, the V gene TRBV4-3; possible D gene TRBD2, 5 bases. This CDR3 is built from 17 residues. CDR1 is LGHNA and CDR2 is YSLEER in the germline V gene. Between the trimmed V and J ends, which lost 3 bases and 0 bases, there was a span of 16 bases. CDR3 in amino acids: CASSHRRAAASTDTQYF. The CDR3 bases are TGCGCCAGCAGCCACCGCCGGGCAGCGGCTAGCACAGATACGCAGTATTTT.

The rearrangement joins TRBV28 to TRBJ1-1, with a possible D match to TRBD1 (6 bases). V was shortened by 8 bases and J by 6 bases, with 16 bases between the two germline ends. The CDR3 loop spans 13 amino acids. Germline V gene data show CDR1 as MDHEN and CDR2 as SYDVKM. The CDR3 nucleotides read TGTGCCAGCCCACAGGGTTTGATAGCTGAAGCTTTCTTT. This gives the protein CASPQGLIAEAFF.

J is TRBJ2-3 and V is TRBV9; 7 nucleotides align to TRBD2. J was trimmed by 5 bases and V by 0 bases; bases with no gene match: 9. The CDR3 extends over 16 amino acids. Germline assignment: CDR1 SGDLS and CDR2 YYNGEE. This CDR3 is CASSVAGGGGIDTQYF. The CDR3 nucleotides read TGTGCCAGCAGCGTAGCAGGCGGGGGAGGTATAGATACGCAGTATTTT. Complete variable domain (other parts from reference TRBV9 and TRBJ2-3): DSGVTQTPKHLITATGQRVTLRCSPRSGDLSVYWYQQSLDQGLQFLIQYYNGEERAKGNILERFSAQQFPDLHSELNLSSLELGDSALYFCASSVAGGGGIDTQYFGPGTRLTVL.

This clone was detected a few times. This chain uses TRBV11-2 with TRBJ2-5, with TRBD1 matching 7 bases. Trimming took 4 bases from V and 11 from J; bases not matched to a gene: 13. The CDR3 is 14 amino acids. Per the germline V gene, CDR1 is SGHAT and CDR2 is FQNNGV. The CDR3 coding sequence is TGTGCCAGCAGCTCCCCTAGAAGGGGGCTGGAGCAGTACTTC. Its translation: CASSSPRRGLEQYF.

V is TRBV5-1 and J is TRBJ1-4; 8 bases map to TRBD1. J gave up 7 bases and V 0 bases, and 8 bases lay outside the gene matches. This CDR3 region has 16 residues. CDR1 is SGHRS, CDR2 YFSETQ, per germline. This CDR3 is CASSLAPQGEGEKLFF. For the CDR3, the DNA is TGCGCCAGCAGCTTGGCCCCACAGGGGGAGGGTGAAAAACTGTTTTTT.

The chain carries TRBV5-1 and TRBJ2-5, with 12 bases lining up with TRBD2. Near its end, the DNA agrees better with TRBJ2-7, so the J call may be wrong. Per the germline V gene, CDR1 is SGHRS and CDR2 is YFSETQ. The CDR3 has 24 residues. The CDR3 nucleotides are TGCGCCAGCAGCTTGGTGTACTGGACAGATACCGGGACTAGCGGGTCCCTACTCTCCTACGAGCAGTACTTC. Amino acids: CASSLVYWTDTGTSGSLLSYEQYF.

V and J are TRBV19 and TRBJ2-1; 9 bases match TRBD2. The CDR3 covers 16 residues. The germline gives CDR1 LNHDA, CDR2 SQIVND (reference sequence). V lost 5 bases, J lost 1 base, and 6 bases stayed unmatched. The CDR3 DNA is TGTGCCAGTAGTGATTGGCGGGAGGGTTCCTACAATGAGCAGTTCTTC. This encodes CASSDWREGSYNEQFF. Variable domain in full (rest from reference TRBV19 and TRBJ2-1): DGGITQSPKYLFRKEGQNVTLSCEQNLNHDAMYWYRQDPGQGLRLIYYSQIVNDFQKGDIAEGYSVSREKKESFPLTVTSAQKNPTAFYLCASSDWREGSYNEQFFGPGTRLTVL.

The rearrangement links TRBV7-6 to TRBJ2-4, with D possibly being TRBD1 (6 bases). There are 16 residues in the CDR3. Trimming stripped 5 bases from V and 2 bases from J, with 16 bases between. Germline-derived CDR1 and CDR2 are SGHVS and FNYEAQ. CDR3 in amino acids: CASSLPWTESKNIQYF. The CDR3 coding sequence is TGTGCCAGCAGCCTCCCCTGGACAGAGTCCAAAAACATTCAGTACTTC.

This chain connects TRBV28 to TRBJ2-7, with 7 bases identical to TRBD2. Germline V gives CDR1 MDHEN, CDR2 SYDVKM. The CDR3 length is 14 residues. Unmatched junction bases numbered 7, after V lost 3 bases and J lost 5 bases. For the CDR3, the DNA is TGTGCCAGCAGTTTTTCCCGGGAGGTACACGAGCAGTACTTC. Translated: CASSFSREVHEQYF.

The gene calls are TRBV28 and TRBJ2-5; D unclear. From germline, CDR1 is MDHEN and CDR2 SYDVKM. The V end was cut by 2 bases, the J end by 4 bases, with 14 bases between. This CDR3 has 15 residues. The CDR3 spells CASSLRPGVVETQYF. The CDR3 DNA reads TGTGCCAGCAGTTTACGACCAGGCGTAGTAGAGACCCAGTACTTC.

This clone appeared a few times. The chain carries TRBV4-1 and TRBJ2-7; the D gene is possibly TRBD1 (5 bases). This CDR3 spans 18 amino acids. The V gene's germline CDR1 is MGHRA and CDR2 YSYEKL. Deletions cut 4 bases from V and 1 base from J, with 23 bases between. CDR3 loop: CASSLHVGAAFLSYEQYF. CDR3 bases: TGCGCCAGCAGCCTTCACGTAGGGGCCGCCTTTCTATCCTACGAGCAGTACTTC.

The DNA for the CDR3 is TGCGCCAGCAGCCCCTACGGGGGAGCCCCGGGCACCGGGGAGCTGTTTTTT. Translated: CASSPYGGAPGTGELFF. The chain employs TRBV4-1 and TRBJ2-2; D possibly corresponds to TRBD2 (6 bases). The CDR3 consists of 17 residues. V was pared by 4 bases and J by 4 bases, with 19 bases between. Germline lookup yields CDR1 MGHRA and CDR2 YSYEKL.

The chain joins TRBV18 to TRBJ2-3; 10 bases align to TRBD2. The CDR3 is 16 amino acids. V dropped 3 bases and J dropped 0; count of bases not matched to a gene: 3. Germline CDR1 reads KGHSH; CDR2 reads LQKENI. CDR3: CASSPRLAGSTDTQYF. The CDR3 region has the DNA TGTGCCAGCTCACCCCGACTAGCGGGTAGCACAGATACGCAGTATTTT.

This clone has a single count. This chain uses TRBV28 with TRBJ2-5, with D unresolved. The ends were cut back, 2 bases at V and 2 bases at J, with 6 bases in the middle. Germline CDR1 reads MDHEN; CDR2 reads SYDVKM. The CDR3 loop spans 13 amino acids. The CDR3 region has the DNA TGTGCCAGCAGTTTAGGGCAGCAAGAGACCCAGTACTTC. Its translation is CASSLGQQETQYF.

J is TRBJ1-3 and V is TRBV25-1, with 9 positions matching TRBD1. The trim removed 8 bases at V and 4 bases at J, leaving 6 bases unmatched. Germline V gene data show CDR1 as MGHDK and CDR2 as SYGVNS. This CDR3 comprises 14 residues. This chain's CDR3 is CASGPGQGGNTIYF. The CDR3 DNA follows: TGTGCCAGCGGACCGGGACAGGGAGGAAACACCATATATTTT.

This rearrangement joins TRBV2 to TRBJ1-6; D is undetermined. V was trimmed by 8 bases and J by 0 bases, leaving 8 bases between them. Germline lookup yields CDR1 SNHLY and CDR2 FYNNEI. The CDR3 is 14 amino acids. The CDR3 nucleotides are TGTGCCAGCCTTGAGGACTCCTATAATTCACCCCTCCACTTT. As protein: CASLEDSYNSPLHF.

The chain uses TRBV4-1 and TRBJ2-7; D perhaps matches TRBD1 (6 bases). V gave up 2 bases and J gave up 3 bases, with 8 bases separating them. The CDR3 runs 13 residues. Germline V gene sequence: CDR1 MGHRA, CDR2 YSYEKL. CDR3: CASSQQQGYEQYF. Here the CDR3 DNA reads TGCGCCAGCAGCCAACAACAGGGCTACGAGCAGTACTTC.

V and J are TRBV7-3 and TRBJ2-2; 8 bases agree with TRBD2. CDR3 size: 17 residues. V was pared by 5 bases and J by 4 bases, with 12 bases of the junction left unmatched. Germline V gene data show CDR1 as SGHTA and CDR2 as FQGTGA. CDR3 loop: CASSPQPGTSATGELFF. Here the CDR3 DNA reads TGTGCCAGCAGCCCCCAGCCCGGGACTAGTGCCACCGGGGAGCTGTTTTTT.

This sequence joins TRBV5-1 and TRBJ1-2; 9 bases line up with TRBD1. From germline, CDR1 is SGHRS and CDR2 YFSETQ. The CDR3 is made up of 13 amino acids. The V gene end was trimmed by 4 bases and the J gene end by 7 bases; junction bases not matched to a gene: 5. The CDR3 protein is CASSPGTGIGYTF. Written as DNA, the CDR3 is TGCGCCAGCAGCCCTGGGACAGGGATTGGCTACACCTTC.

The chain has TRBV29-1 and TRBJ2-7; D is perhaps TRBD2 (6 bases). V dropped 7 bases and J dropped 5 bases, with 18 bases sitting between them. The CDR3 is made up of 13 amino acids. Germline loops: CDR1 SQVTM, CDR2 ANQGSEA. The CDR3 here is CSGGDSDPDEQYF. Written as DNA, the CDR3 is TGCAGCGGCGGGGACTCCGATCCGGACGAGCAGTACTTC.

CDR3 nucleotide sequence: TGTGCCAGCAGCGTCCCGGGAACCTACGAGCAGTACTTC. Encoded protein: CASSVPGTYEQYF. The chain is built from TRBV5-6 and TRBJ2-7; D is possibly TRBD2 (5 bases). V lost 4 bases to trimming and J lost 2 bases, with 10 bases between them. Germline CDR1 is SGHDT and CDR2 is YYEEEE. This CDR3 has 13 residues.

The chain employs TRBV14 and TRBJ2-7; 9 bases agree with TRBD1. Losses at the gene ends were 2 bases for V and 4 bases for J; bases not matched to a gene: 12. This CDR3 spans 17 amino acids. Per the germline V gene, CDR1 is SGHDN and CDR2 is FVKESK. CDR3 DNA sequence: TGTGCCAGCAGCCAAAGTCGGGGGACAGGGATTGTGTACGAGCAGTACTTC. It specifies CASSQSRGTGIVYEQYF.

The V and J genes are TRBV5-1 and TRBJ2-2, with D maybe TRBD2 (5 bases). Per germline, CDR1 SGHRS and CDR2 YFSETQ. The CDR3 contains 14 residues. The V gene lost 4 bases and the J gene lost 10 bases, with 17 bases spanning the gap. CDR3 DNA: TGCGCCAGCAGCCCCAGACCCCGGGATGAGGAGCTGTTTTTT. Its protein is CASSPRPRDEELFF.

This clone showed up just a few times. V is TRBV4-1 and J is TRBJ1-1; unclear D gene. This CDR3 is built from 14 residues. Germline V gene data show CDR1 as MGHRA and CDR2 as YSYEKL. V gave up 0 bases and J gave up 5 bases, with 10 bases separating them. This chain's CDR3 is CASSQERGGTEAFF. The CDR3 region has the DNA TGCGCCAGCAGCCAAGAACGGGGAGGGACTGAAGCTTTCTTT.

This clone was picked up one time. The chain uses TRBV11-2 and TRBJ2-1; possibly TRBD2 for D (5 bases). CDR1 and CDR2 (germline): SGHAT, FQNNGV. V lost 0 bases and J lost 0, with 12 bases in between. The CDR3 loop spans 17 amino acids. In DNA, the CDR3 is TGTGCCAGCAGCTTAGATGGACTTGGGGTCTCCTACAATGAGCAGTTCTTC. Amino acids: CASSLDGLGVSYNEQFF. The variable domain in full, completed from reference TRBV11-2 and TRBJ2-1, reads EAGVAQSPRYKIIEKRQSVAFWCNPISGHATLYWYQQILGQGPKLLIQFQNNGVVDDSQLPKDRFSAERLKGVDSTLKIQPAKLEDSAVYLCASSLDGLGVSYNEQFFGPGTRLTVL.

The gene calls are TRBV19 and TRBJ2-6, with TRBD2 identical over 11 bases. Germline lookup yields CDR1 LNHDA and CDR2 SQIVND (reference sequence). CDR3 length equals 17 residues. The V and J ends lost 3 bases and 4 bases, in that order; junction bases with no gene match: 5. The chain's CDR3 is CASSIVAGGRGANVLTF. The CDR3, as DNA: TGTGCCAGTAGTATCGTAGCGGGAGGGAGAGGGGCCAACGTCCTGACTTTC. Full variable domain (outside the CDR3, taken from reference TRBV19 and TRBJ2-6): DGGITQSPKYLFRKEGQNVTLSCEQNLNHDAMYWYRQDPGQGLRLIYYSQIVNDFQKGDIAEGYSVSREKKESFPLTVTSAQKNPTAFYLCASSIVAGGRGANVLTFGAGSRLTVL.